Shown below are 19 T cell receptor beta chains from a single sample sequenced in a study of blood T cell repertoires in COVID-19. Using immunoSEQ multiplex PCR, the repertoire was profiled, and TCRdb retains in-frame clones only, with some absent. The sample has about 140,000 clones; about three quarters are singletons. The sample comprised peripheral blood. All receptors come from a woman aged 45 to 65 with active or convalescent COVID-19.

The chain uses TRBV3-1 (or the pseudogene TRBV3-2) and TRBJ2-5, with 10 nucleotides matching TRBD2. With 1 base clipped from V and 7 bases from J, the junction kept 6 bases outside the gene matches. The CDR3 totals 15 residues. From germline, CDR1 is LGHDT and CDR2 YNNKEL (reference sequence). The CDR3 region has the DNA TGTGCCAGCAGCCAAGGGACTAGCGGCCTGGGGACCCAGTACTTC. It specifies CASSQGTSGLGTQYF.

This CDR3 reads CASSLVLAGGNEQFF. CDR3 bases: TGTGCCAGCAGCTTAGTACTAGCGGGAGGCAATGAGCAGTTCTTC. This chain connects TRBV7-2 to TRBJ2-1; 12 positions match TRBD2. J gave up 6 bases and V 1 base, and 1 base lay outside the gene matches. Per the germline V gene, CDR1 is SGHTA and CDR2 is FQGNSA. The CDR3 length is 15 residues.

The chain carries TRBV5-1 and TRBJ1-5, with 9 bases that match TRBD1. V lost 4 bases to trimming and J lost 6 bases; unmatched junction nucleotides: 5. CDR1 and CDR2 (germline): SGHRS, YFSETQ. CDR3 length equals 14 residues. CDR3: CASSTWTGVQPQHF. The CDR3 coding sequence is TGCGCCAGCAGCACCTGGACAGGGGTTCAGCCCCAGCATTTT.

The rearrangement uses TRBV7-9 and TRBJ2-1; TRBD2 matches 11 bases. Germline assignment: CDR1 SEHNR and CDR2 FQNEAQ (reference sequence). V lost 5 bases to trimming and J lost 10 bases; unmatched junction nucleotides: 10. The CDR3 contains 15 residues. In DNA form, the CDR3 reads TGTGCCAGCAGCCACTCACTAGCGGGAGTTTACGAGCAGTTCTTC. This codes for CASSHSLAGVYEQFF.

The rearrangement links TRBV27 to TRBJ2-7; a weak D match, TRBD1 (6 bases). V gave up 3 bases and J gave up 4 bases, with 16 bases separating them. CDR1 and CDR2 from the germline V gene are MNHEY and SMNVEV (reference sequence). The length of the CDR3 is 15 residues. The CDR3 region is CASSFFTGPTYEQYF. CDR3 bases: TGTGCCAGCAGTTTTTTTACAGGGCCCACTTACGAGCAGTACTTC.

This sequence joins TRBV13 and TRBJ2-3; TRBD1 matches 8 bases. CDR3 length: 16 amino acids. Germline V gives CDR1 PRHDT, CDR2 FYEKMQ (reference sequence). After removal of 7 bases from V and 4 bases from J, the junction contained 13 bases not matched to a gene. This chain's CDR3 is CASTLLSRGRADTQYF. CDR3 DNA sequence: TGTGCCAGCACCTTGCTTAGCAGGGGGCGGGCAGATACGCAGTATTTT.

The chain recombines TRBV19 with TRBJ1-6, with 7 bases fitting TRBD1. The junction had 8 bases not matched to a gene; V was cut back by 3 bases and J by 9 bases. Germline values: CDR1 LNHDA, CDR2 SQIVND (reference sequence). CDR3 length: 15 amino acids. The CDR3 loop reads CASSMGRGIISPLHF. The CDR3 DNA sequence: TGTGCCAGTAGTATGGGCAGGGGGATAATTTCACCCCTCCACTTT.

CDR3 protein: CASSQGTGGETQYF. The CDR3 nucleotides are TGTGCCAGCTCACAAGGGACAGGGGGAGAGACCCAGTACTTC. The chain joins TRBV18 to TRBJ2-5; 11 bases agree with TRBD1. Germline-derived CDR1 and CDR2 are KGHSH and LQKENI. This CDR3 is built from 14 residues. Trimming took 4 bases from V and 4 from J; bases not matched to a gene: 2.

This chain links TRBV7-2 with TRBJ2-7, with 7 bases that match TRBD2. This CDR3 contains 17 residues. The germline gives CDR1 SGHTA, CDR2 FQGNSA. After removal of 5 bases from V and 5 bases from J, the junction contained 18 bases not matched to a gene. The CDR3 DNA reads TGTGCCAGCAGCCCCCGGCAGAAGGGGAGGGGAAGGGACGAGCAGTACTTC. Translation: CASSPRQKGRGRDEQYF.

The chain is built from TRBV7-9 and TRBJ2-5; 11 positions agree with TRBD2. The CDR3 spans 14 residues. Trimming cost V 3 bases and J 3 bases; bases outside gene matches: 0. CDR1 and CDR2 from the germline V gene are SEHNR and FQNEAQ (reference sequence). The CDR3 loop is CASSLGLAEETQYF. In DNA form, the CDR3 reads TGTGCCAGCAGCTTGGGACTAGCGGAAGAGACCCAGTACTTC. The full variable domain, its missing parts supplied by reference TRBV7-9 and TRBJ2-5, is DTGVSQNPRHKITKRGQNVTFRCDPISEHNRLYWYRQTLGQGPEFLTYFQNEAQLEKSRLLSDRFSAERPKGSFSTLEIQRTEQGDSAMYLCASSLGLAEETQYFGPGTRLLVL.

This clone has only a few counts. The chain employs TRBV11-3 and TRBJ2-1, with D possibly TRBD2 on 6 matching bases. V was cut by 3 bases and J by 0 bases, with 9 bases left in between. The germline gives CDR1 SGHNT, CDR2 YENEEA. The CDR3 extends over 15 amino acids. CDR3 nucleotides: TGTGCCAGCAGCTTTGGGGGGAGCTCCTACAATGAGCAGTTCTTC. Residues: CASSFGGSSYNEQFF.

V is TRBV4-3 and J is TRBJ2-3; D ambiguous. Germline V CDR1 and CDR2: LGHNA, YSLEER. The CDR3 extends over 12 amino acids. With 5 bases removed from V and 5 bases from J, the gap between germline ends came to 8 bases. The DNA for the CDR3 is TGCGCCAGCAGCGAACTTGGAGATACGCAGTATTTT. Its protein is CASSELGDTQYF.

This clone was recorded many times. This chain connects TRBV6-5 to TRBJ1-2, with 9 positions matching TRBD1. The CDR3 has 13 residues. The V segment lost 6 bases and the J segment 8 bases; nucleotides outside the gene matches: 7. Germline CDR1 reads MNHEY; CDR2 reads SVGAGI. CDR3 coding DNA: TGTGCCAGCAGCCCCACAGGGGGCTACGGCTACACCTTC. It encodes CASSPTGGYGYTF.

The CDR3 is CAISPTNTGELFF. The CDR3 region has the DNA TGTGCCATCAGTCCCACGAACACCGGGGAGCTGTTTTTT. The chain is built from TRBV10-3 and TRBJ2-2; D is ambiguous. V was cut by 5 bases and J by 0 bases, with 4 bases left in between. Germline V lookup: CDR1 ENHRY, CDR2 SYGVKD. The CDR3 loop spans 13 amino acids.

V gene TRBV7-8 combines with J gene TRBJ2-1, with 8 bases that match TRBD2. Trimming at V came to 4 bases and at J to 7 bases, leaving 12 bases not matched to a gene. This CDR3 comprises 16 residues. Germline assignment: CDR1 SGHVS and CDR2 FQNEAQ. The chain's CDR3 is CASSSERTSLGNEQFF. CDR3 DNA sequence: TGTGCCAGCAGCTCCGAGAGGACTAGCTTGGGAAATGAGCAGTTCTTC.

This clone was recorded a few times. The chain has TRBV5-1 and TRBJ1-1; 9 bases map to TRBD1. The germline V gene encodes CDR1 SGHRS and CDR2 YFSETQ. V lost 5 bases and J lost 4; bases outside the gene matches: 6. The CDR3 length is 14 residues. The CDR3 spells CASSRQGEATEAFF. CDR3 nucleotide sequence: TGCGCCAGCAGTCGACAGGGGGAGGCCACTGAAGCTTTCTTT.

The V and J genes are TRBV7-8 and TRBJ2-1; 9 nucleotides align to TRBD1. V was clipped by 0 bases and J by 6 bases; unmatched bases: 12. CDR3 length equals 18 residues. Germline lookup yields CDR1 SGHVS and CDR2 FQNEAQ. CDR3 in amino acids: CASSLAYGTGGVLNEQFF. CDR3 coding DNA: TGTGCCAGCAGCTTAGCCTACGGTACAGGGGGCGTCCTCAATGAGCAGTTCTTC.

The chain uses TRBV28 and TRBJ1-2; the D is unclear. The CDR3 has 14 residues. V lost 6 bases and J lost 7, with 18 bases in between. The V gene's germline CDR1 is MDHEN and CDR2 SYDVKM. The CDR3 here is CASRTTNLLSGYTF. CDR3 DNA: TGTGCCAGCAGAACAACTAACCTCCTGAGTGGCTACACCTTC.

This clone came up a few times. The genes are TRBV18 and TRBJ2-2, with D maybe TRBD2 (5 bases). V gave up 3 bases and J gave up 3 bases, with 8 bases separating them. The CDR3 covers 14 residues. Germline assignment: CDR1 KGHSH and CDR2 LQKENI. CDR3 in amino acids: CASSPARDTGELFF. CDR3 sequence (DNA): TGTGCCAGCTCACCTGCGCGGGACACCGGGGAGCTGTTTTTT.